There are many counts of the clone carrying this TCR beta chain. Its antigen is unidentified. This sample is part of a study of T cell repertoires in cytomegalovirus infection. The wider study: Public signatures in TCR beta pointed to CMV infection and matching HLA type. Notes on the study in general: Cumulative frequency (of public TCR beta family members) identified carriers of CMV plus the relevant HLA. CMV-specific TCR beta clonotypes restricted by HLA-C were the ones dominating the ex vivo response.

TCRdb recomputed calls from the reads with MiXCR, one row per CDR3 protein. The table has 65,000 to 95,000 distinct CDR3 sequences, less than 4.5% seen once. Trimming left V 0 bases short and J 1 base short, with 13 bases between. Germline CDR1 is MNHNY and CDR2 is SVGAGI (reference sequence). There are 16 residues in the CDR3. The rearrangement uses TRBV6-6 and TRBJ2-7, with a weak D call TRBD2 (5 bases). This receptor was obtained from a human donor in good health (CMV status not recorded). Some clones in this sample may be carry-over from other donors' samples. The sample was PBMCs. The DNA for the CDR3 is TGTGCCAGCAGTTACTCGATACCCACTAGATCCTACGAGCAGTACTTC. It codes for CASSYSIPTRSYEQYF.